This T cell receptor beta chain came from a study of identifying expanded T cells in peripheral blood. The assay was immunoSEQ multiplex PCR, and TCRdb's table has in-frame clones only and misses some. In the table there are about 80,000 clones, roughly 84% of which are singletons. Healthy donors had no documented immune events, such as infections, while sampled. The CDR3 covers 17 residues. J gave up 0 bases and V 2 bases, and 5 bases lay outside the gene matches. From germline, CDR1 is MDHEN and CDR2 SYDVKM. The sequence derives from a person between 18 and 75 years old in good health. Sequences were obtained from blood. The V and J genes are TRBV28 and TRBJ2-7; 12 bases match TRBD1. The CDR3, as DNA: TGTGCCAGCAGTTTACCGGGACAGGGGGCATTCTCCTACGAGCAGTACTTC. Amino acids: CASSLPGQGAFSYEQYF.